The following is a TCR beta chain sequence with its context. Its cognate antigen is unknown. The data derive from a study of cytomegalovirus exposure and HLA in healthy donors. Study conclusions and caveats: Rare sequences made up most TCRs, while some public TCRs were found in many donors.

The CDR3 has 15 residues. CDR1 is SGHTA, CDR2 FQGNSA, per germline. V lost 6 bases, J lost 2 bases, and 16 bases lay in between. 60 Vbeta and 13 Jbeta primers were used in PCR. Sequencing was performed with immunoSEQ multiplex PCR; in TCRdb, only in-frame clones are kept and a portion is missing. The sample lists 100,000 or so clones; around 74% were seen once. This sequence was found in a man aged 40-50 years in good health and CMV-seronegative. The sequencing input was PBMCs. The chain recombines TRBV7-2 with TRBJ1-2; D unresolved. CDR3 in DNA: TGTGCCAGCAGTATTTCTTCGCGGGAGAACTATGGCTACACCTTC. Protein product: CASSISSRENYGYTF.